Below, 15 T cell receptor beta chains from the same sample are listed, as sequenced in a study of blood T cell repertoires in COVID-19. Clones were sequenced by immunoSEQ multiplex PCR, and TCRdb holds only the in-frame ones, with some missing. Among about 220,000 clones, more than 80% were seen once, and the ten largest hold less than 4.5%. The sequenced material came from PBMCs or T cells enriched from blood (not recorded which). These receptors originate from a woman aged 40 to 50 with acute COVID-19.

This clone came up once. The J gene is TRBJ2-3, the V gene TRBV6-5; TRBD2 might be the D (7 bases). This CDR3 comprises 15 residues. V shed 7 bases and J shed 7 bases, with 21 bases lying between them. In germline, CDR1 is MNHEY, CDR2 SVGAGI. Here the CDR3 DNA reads TGTGCCAGCAAGACCGACGGGGGGCTTTTAAATACGCAGTATTTT. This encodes CASKTDGGLLNTQYF.

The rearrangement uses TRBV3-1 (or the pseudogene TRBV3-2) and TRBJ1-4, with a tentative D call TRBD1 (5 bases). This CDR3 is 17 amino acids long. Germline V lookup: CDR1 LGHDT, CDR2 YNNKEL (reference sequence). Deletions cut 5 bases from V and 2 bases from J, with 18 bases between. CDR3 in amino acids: CASSLLSQGSTNEKLFF. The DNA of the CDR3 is TGTGCCAGCAGCTTGCTAAGCCAGGGCAGCACTAATGAAAAACTGTTTTTT.

CDR3 DNA sequence: TGCGCCAGCAGCTCTGGACAGGGCCGCAATGAGCAGTTCTTC. As protein: CASSSGQGRNEQFF. The chain has TRBV5-1 and TRBJ2-1; 8 bases map to TRBD1. Trimming cost V 3 bases and J 6 bases; bases outside gene matches: 5. The CDR3 sequence is 14 residues long. CDR1 and CDR2 (germline): SGHRS, YFSETQ.

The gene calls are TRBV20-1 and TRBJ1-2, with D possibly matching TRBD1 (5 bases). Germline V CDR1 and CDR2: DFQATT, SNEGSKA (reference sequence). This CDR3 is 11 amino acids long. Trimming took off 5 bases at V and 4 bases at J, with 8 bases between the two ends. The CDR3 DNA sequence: TGCAGTGCTCTCGGGGGCTATGGCTACACCTTC. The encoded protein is CSALGGYGYTF.

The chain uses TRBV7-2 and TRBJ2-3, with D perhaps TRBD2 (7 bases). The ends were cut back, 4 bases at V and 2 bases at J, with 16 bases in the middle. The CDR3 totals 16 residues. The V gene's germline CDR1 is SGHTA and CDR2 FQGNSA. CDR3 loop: CASSWGAGAYTDTQYF. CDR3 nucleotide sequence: TGTGCCAGCAGCTGGGGCGCGGGGGCATACACAGATACGCAGTATTTT.

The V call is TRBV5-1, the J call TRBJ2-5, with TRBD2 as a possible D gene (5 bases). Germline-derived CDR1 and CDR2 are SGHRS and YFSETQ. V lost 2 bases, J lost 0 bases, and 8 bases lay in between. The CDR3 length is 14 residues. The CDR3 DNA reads TGCGCCAGCAGCTTCGGACTGTACCAAGAGACCCAGTACTTC. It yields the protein CASSFGLYQETQYF.

CDR3 loop: CASRLLQGANYGYTF. CDR3 in DNA: TGTGCCAGCAGGTTACTACAGGGGGCGAACTATGGCTACACCTTC. This chain links TRBV13 with TRBJ1-2; 9 positions match TRBD1. The CDR3 contains 15 residues. Germline trimming cut 6 bases from V and 2 bases from J; bases unmatched to any gene: 7. Germline V gene data show CDR1 as PRHDT and CDR2 as FYEKMQ (reference sequence). Full variable domain (outside the CDR3, taken from reference TRBV13 and TRBJ1-2): AAGVIQSPRHLIKEKRETATLKCYPIPRHDTVYWYQQGPGQDPQFLISFYEKMQSDKGSIPDRFSAQQFSDYHSELNMSSLELGDSALYFCASRLLQGANYGYTFGSGTRLTVV.

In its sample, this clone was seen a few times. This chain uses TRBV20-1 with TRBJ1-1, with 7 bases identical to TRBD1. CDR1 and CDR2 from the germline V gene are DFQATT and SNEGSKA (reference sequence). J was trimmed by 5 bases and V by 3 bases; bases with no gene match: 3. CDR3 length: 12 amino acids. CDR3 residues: CSASTGVTEAFF. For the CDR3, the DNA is TGCAGTGCTAGTACAGGGGTAACTGAAGCTTTCTTT.

CDR3 loop: CASSLVRGTEAFF. For the CDR3, the DNA is TGTGCCAGCAGCCTTGTCAGGGGCACTGAAGCTTTCTTT. This sequence joins TRBV3-1 (or the pseudogene TRBV3-2) and TRBJ1-1, with D maybe TRBD1 (6 bases). The CDR3 contains 13 residues. Trimming shortened V by 4 bases and J by 4 bases, and 10 bases separated the two germline ends. CDR1 is LGHDT, CDR2 YNNKEL, per germline (reference sequence).

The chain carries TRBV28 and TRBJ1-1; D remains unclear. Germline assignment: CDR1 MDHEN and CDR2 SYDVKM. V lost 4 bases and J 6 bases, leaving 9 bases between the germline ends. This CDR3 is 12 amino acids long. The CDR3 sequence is CASSYFISEAFF. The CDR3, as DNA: TGTGCCAGCAGTTACTTTATCTCTGAAGCTTTCTTT. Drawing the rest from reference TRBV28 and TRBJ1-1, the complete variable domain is DVKVTQSSRYLVKRTGEKVFLECVQDMDHENMFWYRQDPGLGLRLIYFSYDVKMKEKGDIPEGYSVSREKKERFSLILESASTNQTSMYLCASSYFISEAFFGQGTRLTVV.

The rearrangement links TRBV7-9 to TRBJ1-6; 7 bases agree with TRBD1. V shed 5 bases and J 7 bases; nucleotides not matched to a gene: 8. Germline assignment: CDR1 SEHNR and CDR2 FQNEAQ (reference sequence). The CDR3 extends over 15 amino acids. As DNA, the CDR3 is TGTGCCAGCAGCACCACAGGGGTCAAGAATTCACCCCTCCACTTT. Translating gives CASSTTGVKNSPLHF. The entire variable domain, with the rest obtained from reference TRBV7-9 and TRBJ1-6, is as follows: DTGVSQNPRHKITKRGQNVTFRCDPISEHNRLYWYRQTLGQGPEFLTYFQNEAQLEKSRLLSDRFSAERPKGSFSTLEIQRTEQGDSAMYLCASSTTGVKNSPLHFGNGTRLTVT.

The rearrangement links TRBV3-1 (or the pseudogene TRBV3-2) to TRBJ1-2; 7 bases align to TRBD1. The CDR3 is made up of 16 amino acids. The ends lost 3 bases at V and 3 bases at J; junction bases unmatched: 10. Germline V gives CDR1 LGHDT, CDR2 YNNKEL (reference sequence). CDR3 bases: TGTGCCAGCAGCCAGCCCGGAGCCGGGACAGACTATGGCTACACCTTC. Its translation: CASSQPGAGTDYGYTF.

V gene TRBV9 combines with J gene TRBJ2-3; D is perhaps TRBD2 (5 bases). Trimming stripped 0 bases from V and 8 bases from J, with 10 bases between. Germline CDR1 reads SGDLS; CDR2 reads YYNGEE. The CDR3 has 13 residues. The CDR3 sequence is CASSVGGGSTQYF. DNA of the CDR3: TGTGCCAGCAGCGTAGGAGGAGGTAGTACGCAGTATTTT.

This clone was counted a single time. CDR3 residues: CASRHPRESYEQYV. Here the CDR3 DNA reads TGTGCCAGCAGACACCCCCGGGAGTCCTACGAGCAGTACGTC. The chain couples TRBV6-8 to TRBJ2-7; tentatively, D is TRBD2 (6 bases). V shed 6 bases and J shed 1 base, with 13 bases lying between them. The CDR3 is 14 residues long. Per the germline V gene, CDR1 is MNHGY and CDR2 is SAAAGT.

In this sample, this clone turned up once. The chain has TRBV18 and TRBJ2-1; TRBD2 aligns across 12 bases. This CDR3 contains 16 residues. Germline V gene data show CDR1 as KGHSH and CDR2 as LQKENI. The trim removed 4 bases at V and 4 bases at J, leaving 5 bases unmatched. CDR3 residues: CASSLTGLAGYNEQFF. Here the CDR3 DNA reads TGTGCCAGCTCACTAACTGGACTAGCGGGGTACAATGAGCAGTTCTTC.